A single sample is the source of the 15 T cell receptor beta chains below, sequenced in a study of blood T cells in healthy people across ages. It was with a sample-barcoded 5' primer and a J-beta primer mix that a second PCR of roughly 7 to 12 cycles was run. TCRdb fed the 5' RACE reads into MiXCR, producing one record per CDR3 protein. The repertoire includes about 1.6 million distinct CDR3 sequences, almost 35% of them detected once, and around 10% sits in the top ten. What was sequenced was blood. The receptors shown here come from a woman aged 25-40 years in good health.

This clonotype was recorded a few times. The chain's CDR3 is CAGALSTTDTQYF. The CDR3 DNA is TGTGCCGGGGCCCTTAGTACCACAGATACGCAGTATTTT. The V call is TRBV10-3, the J call TRBJ2-3, with D maybe TRBD1 (5 bases). CDR3 size: 13 residues. Per germline, CDR1 ENHRY and CDR2 SYGVKD. V was cut by 11 bases and J by 2 bases, with 14 bases left in between.

In DNA form, the CDR3 reads TGCAGTGCCCTCGAGACAGGGGGGACTAACTATGGCTACACCTTC. Its protein product is CSALETGGTNYGYTF. The J gene is TRBJ1-2, the V gene TRBV20-1, with 9 bases aligning to TRBD1. Trimming cost V 6 bases and J 0 bases; bases outside gene matches: 8. CDR1 and CDR2 (germline): DFQATT, SNEGSKA (reference sequence). This CDR3 region has 15 residues.

The chain is built from TRBV28 and TRBJ2-3, with D possibly matching TRBD2 (5 bases). Germline lookup yields CDR1 MDHEN and CDR2 SYDVKM. The V gene lost 4 bases and the J gene lost 4 bases, with 15 bases spanning the gap. This CDR3 region has 15 residues. The CDR3 DNA sequence: TGTGCCAGCAGTTCGGGGAACCCCGGAGCAGATACGCAGTATTTT. Amino acids: CASSSGNPGADTQYF.

V is TRBV6-6 and J is TRBJ2-5; 11 bases fit TRBD2. Trimming at V came to 6 bases and at J to 1 base, leaving 7 bases not matched to a gene. Germline V lookup: CDR1 MNHNY, CDR2 SVGAGI (reference sequence). This CDR3 is 16 amino acids long. CDR3 nucleotide sequence: TGTGCCAGCAGGGCCCGACTAGCGGGGATCCAAGAGACCCAGTACTTC. Encoded protein: CASRARLAGIQETQYF.

This clonotype showed up just a few times. The V and J genes are TRBV5-1 and TRBJ2-3, with 8 positions matching TRBD1. The CDR3 contains 14 residues. The germline CDR1 and CDR2 sequences are SGHRS and YFSETQ. V shed 3 bases, J shed 4 bases, and the junction held 4 bases outside the gene matches. The CDR3 protein is CASSSTDRADTQYF. For the CDR3, the DNA is TGCGCCAGCAGCTCGACGGACAGGGCAGATACGCAGTATTTT.

This clonotype has just a few counts. V and J are TRBV7-9 and TRBJ2-1; D unclear. Trimming left V 2 bases short and J 9 bases short, with 14 bases between. The CDR3 runs to 14 residues. Per the germline V gene, CDR1 is SEHNR and CDR2 is FQNEAQ (reference sequence). CDR3 bases: TGTGCCAGCAGCTTACCAGGAATGAGGAGTGAGCAGTTCTTC. Amino acids: CASSLPGMRSEQFF.

The V and J genes are TRBV27 and TRBJ2-1, with D tentatively TRBD2 (6 bases). CDR1 is MNHEY, CDR2 SMNVEV, per germline (reference sequence). The germline V and J ends were trimmed by 5 bases and 9 bases, with 14 bases remaining between them. The CDR3 sequence is 13 residues long. The CDR3 spells CASSIRELSEQFF. The CDR3 coding sequence is TGTGCCAGCAGTATCCGGGAGCTTAGTGAGCAGTTCTTC.

The chain's CDR3 is CASSLAQGSNEKLFF. For the CDR3, the DNA is TGTGCCAGCAGCTTAGCGCAGGGGAGTAATGAAAAACTGTTTTTT. The chain recombines TRBV7-6 with TRBJ1-4, with D possibly matching TRBD1 (6 bases). V shed 0 bases and J shed 4 bases, with 9 bases lying between them. The CDR3 is made up of 15 amino acids. Germline V lookup: CDR1 SGHVS, CDR2 FNYEAQ.

In this sample, this clonotype turned up a few times. The rearrangement joins TRBV6-1 to TRBJ1-1; 7 bases agree with TRBD1. The V segment lost 7 bases and the J segment 7 bases; nucleotides outside the gene matches: 9. Germline CDR1 reads MNHNS; CDR2 reads SASEGT. The CDR3 consists of 13 residues. The CDR3 sequence is CASMARGLVEAFF. CDR3 bases: TGTGCCAGCATGGCCAGGGGGTTGGTTGAAGCTTTCTTT.

The chain employs TRBV20-1 and TRBJ2-2; TRBD1 aligns across 7 bases. This CDR3 has 14 amino acids. The germline gives CDR1 DFQATT, CDR2 SNEGSKA (reference sequence). With 5 bases clipped from V and 1 base from J, the junction kept 4 bases outside the gene matches. CDR3 amino acids: CSASGTENTGELFF. The CDR3 nucleotides are TGCAGTGCTTCCGGGACAGAGAACACCGGGGAGCTGTTTTTT.

Concerning this clonotype itself: A read error may produce the germline difference seen at one junction end. This chain uses TRBV14 with TRBJ2-1; 8 nucleotides line up with TRBD2. This CDR3 is built from 17 residues. Looked up from germline, CDR1 is SGHDN and CDR2 is FVKESK. The CDR3 sequence: CARSQGYKAGVLNEQFF. The DNA of the CDR3 is TGTGCCCGCAGCCAGGGCTATAAAGCGGGGGTACTGAATGAGCAGTTCTTC. Based on the CDR3 plus reference TRBV14 and TRBJ2-1, the full variable domain is EAGVTQFPSHSVIEKGQTVTLRCDPISGHDNLYWYRRVMGKEIKFLLHFVKESKQDESGMPNNRFLAERTGGTYSTLKVQPAELEDSGVYFCARSQGYKAGVLNEQFFGPGTRLTVL.

This chain links TRBV7-3 with TRBJ1-1; D may be TRBD1 (5 bases). CDR3 length: 13 amino acids. Trimming pared 3 bases from V and 4 bases from J, leaving 9 bases between. The germline V gene encodes CDR1 SGHTA and CDR2 FQGTGA. The CDR3 sequence is CASSFGGTTEAFF. The CDR3 DNA reads TGTGCCAGCAGCTTTGGGGGTACCACTGAAGCTTTCTTT.

Points on this clonotype: A much larger clone differs from this one at a single base, so this may be a read error. The rearrangement joins TRBV5-1 to TRBJ2-1; D may be TRBD2 (5 bases). Germline CDR1 is SGHRS and CDR2 is YFSETQ. The CDR3 is 15 amino acids. The DNA of the CDR3 is TGCGCCAGCAGCCAGGAGGCCCGCTCCCACAATGAGCAGTTCTTC. Amino acid sequence: CASSQEARSHNEQFF. Full variable domain (rest looked up from reference TRBV5-1 and TRBJ2-1): KAGVTQTPRYLIKTRGQQVTLSCSPISGHRSVSWYQQTPGQGLQFLFEYFSETQRNKGNFPGRFSGRQFSNSRSEMNVSTLELGDSALYLCASSQEARSHNEQFFGPGTRLTVL.

The V gene is TRBV11-2, the J gene TRBJ2-5; weak D call: TRBD2 (6 bases). The J call may be wrong; the DNA end is better matched by TRBJ2-7. CDR1 is SGHAT, CDR2 FQNNGV, per germline. CDR3 length equals 14 residues. The CDR3 reads CASRGSHPVSEQYF. The CDR3 bases are TGTGCCAGCCGGGGGAGCCACCCGGTGTCCGAGCAGTACTTC.

There are a few counts of this clonotype. The CDR3 here is CASSSTQGHGYTF. The CDR3 region has the DNA TGTGCCAGCAGTTCTACGCAGGGACATGGCTACACCTTC. This chain joins TRBV6-2 or TRBV6-3 and TRBJ1-2; D might be TRBD1 (5 bases). V was pared by 4 bases and J by 6 bases, with 12 bases between. CDR3 length: 13 amino acids. The germline CDR1 and CDR2 sequences are MNHEY and SVGEGT.